Listed below are T cell receptor beta chains from one sample, sequenced in a study of blood T cell repertoires in COVID-19. Only in-frame clones appear in the TCRdb table, and some are missing; sequencing was by immunoSEQ multiplex PCR. This sample has some 150,000 clones, with around 84% found just once. The sample was peripheral blood. The origin of the receptors is a human donor with acute or convalescent COVID-19. The donor label of this sample is uncertain. CDR3s include the opening cysteine and the closing phenylalanine or tryptophan. D genes are given only for firm matches. Clone size is shown for a subset of rows, as once, few, many or a class of expanded clone.

v_gene	abundance	d_gene	j_gene	CDR3aa	CDR3nt
TRBV6-6	once	-	TRBJ2-5	CASSYGGSRETQYF	TGTGCCAGCAGTTATGGTGGGAGTCGGGAGACCCAGTACTTC
TRBV7-8	once	-	TRBJ1-3	CASSLTSDRTGNTIYF	TGTGCCAGCAGCTTAACCTCGGACAGAACTGGAAACACCATATATTTT
TRBV12-3/TRBV12-4	-	TRBD1	TRBJ2-1	CASNLGQYNEQFF	TGTGCCAGCAACCTGGGACAGTACAATGAGCAGTTCTTC
TRBV30	-	TRBD2	TRBJ2-5	CAWAGGPETQYF	TGTGCCTGGGCGGGGGGCCCAGAGACCCAGTACTTC
TRBV2	-	-	TRBJ2-7	CASSVQGKGSYEQYF	TGTGCCAGCAGTGTTCAGGGGAAGGGATCCTACGAGCAGTACTTC
TRBV15	-	-	TRBJ1-6	CATSRESSYNSPLHF	TGTGCCACCAGCAGAGAGAGCTCCTATAATTCACCCCTCCACTTT
TRBV19	-	-	TRBJ1-2	CASSQGFDGYTF	TGTGCCAGTAGTCAGGGGTTTGATGGCTACACCTTC
TRBV11-2	-	TRBD1	TRBJ1-1	CTSSTTTGGRTEAFF	TGTACCAGCAGCACCACGACAGGGGGTAGGACTGAAGCTTTCTTT
TRBV15	-	-	TRBJ1-4	CATGGGRTSEKLFF	TGTGCCACCGGCGGTGGGAGGACTTCCGAAAAACTGTTTTTT
TRBV4-2	few	TRBD2	TRBJ2-5	CASSQNRGGRGQETQYF	TGTGCCAGCAGCCAAAACCGGGGGGGCCGGGGCCAAGAGACCCAGTACTTC
TRBV7-3	-	TRBD1	TRBJ1-6	CASSLTGDNSPLHF	TGTGCCAGCAGCTTGACAGGGGATAATTCACCCCTCCACTTT
TRBV19	-	TRBD1	TRBJ1-2	CASSHTGTGLGYTF	TGTGCCAGTAGCCATACCGGGACAGGGCTTGGCTACACCTTC
TRBV6-6	-	TRBD1	TRBJ2-2	CASSASGTANTGELFF	TGTGCCAGCAGCGCTTCCGGGACAGCGAACACCGGGGAGCTGTTTTTT
TRBV2	-	TRBD2	TRBJ2-2	CASSELAGDTGELFF	TGTGCCAGCAGTGAACTAGCGGGGGACACCGGGGAGCTGTTTTTT
TRBV29-1	-	-	TRBJ1-2	CSVGGGYTF	TGCAGCGTCGGAGGAGGCTACACCTTC
TRBV6-5	-	TRBD2	TRBJ2-1	CASWGGNEQFF	TGTGCCAGTTGGGGGGGCAATGAGCAGTTCTTC
TRBV18	-	TRBD1	TRBJ1-2	CASSPPGQGIYGYTF	TGTGCCAGCTCACCACCGGGACAGGGAATCTATGGCTACACCTTC
TRBV30	-	-	TRBJ1-4	CAWNRAVEKLFF	TGTGCCTGGAACAGGGCAGTTGAAAAACTGTTTTTT
TRBV18	-	TRBD1	TRBJ1-1	CASSPMGQGYTEAFF	TGTGCCAGCTCACCGATGGGACAGGGTTACACTGAAGCTTTCTTT
TRBV6-2/TRBV6-3	-	TRBD2	TRBJ2-4	CASSPGLAETGLAKNIQYF	TGTGCCAGCAGTCCCGGACTAGCGGAGACCGGACTAGCCAAAAACATTCAGTACTTC
TRBV3-1/TRBV3-2	-	TRBD1	TRBJ1-2	CASSPSEGAYPGYTF	TGTGCCAGCAGCCCATCGGAGGGGGCCTACCCTGGTTACACCTTC
TRBV19	once	-	TRBJ1-2	CASRQLTNYGYTF	TGTGCCAGTAGACAGCTCACTAACTATGGCTACACCTTC
TRBV29-1	-	TRBD1	TRBJ2-3	CSVATEGQGADTQYF	TGCAGCGTCGCGACCGAGGGACAGGGGGCAGATACGCAGTATTTT
TRBV11-2	-	TRBD1	TRBJ1-4	CASSPDRGRNVELFF	TGTGCCAGCAGCCCAGACAGGGGGCGAAATGTGGAACTGTTTTTT
TRBV2	-	-	TRBJ2-3	CASKRGTQYF	TGTGCCAGCAAGCGAGGTACGCAGTATTTT
TRBV24-1	-	-	TRBJ1-1	CATSDLGSPEAFF	TGTGCCACCAGTGATTTGGGCTCCCCCGAAGCTTTCTTT
TRBV19	once	-	TRBJ2-1	CASSTDSEGYNEQFF	TGTGCCAGTAGTACAGACAGCGAGGGATACAATGAGCAGTTCTTC
TRBV4-2	once	TRBD2	TRBJ2-1	CASSQASGGNEQFF	TGTGCCAGCAGCCAAGCTAGCGGGGGGAATGAGCAGTTCTTC
TRBV28	-	TRBD1	TRBJ1-5	CASTNRGPGQPQHF	TGTGCCAGCACCAACAGGGGGCCAGGTCAGCCCCAGCATTTT
TRBV5-1	-	-	TRBJ1-1	CASSLLGANTEAFF	TGCGCCAGCAGCTTGTTGGGGGCAAACACTGAAGCTTTCTTT
TRBV24-1	-	-	TRBJ2-3	CATRKTGSTDTQYF	TGTGCCACCAGGAAGACAGGCTCGACAGATACGCAGTATTTT
TRBV2	-	-	TRBJ1-3	CASSERIPSGNTIYF	TGTGCCAGCAGTGAGAGGATACCCTCTGGAAACACCATATATTTT
TRBV5-1	-	-	TRBJ2-5	CASKTGGAETQYF	TGCGCCAGCAAAACGGGCGGGGCTGAGACCCAGTACTTC
TRBV10-3	few	TRBD1	TRBJ1-1	CAISELTGANTEAFF	TGTGCCATCAGTGAGTTGACAGGGGCGAACACTGAAGCTTTCTTT
TRBV6-5	-	-	TRBJ2-1	CASTSVRAPAWEQFF	TGTGCCAGTACGTCGGTGCGTGCGCCCGCGTGGGAGCAGTTCTTC
TRBV6-2/TRBV6-3	-	-	TRBJ1-5	CASSGGSQPQHF	TGTGCCAGCAGTGGAGGATCCCAGCCCCAGCATTTT
TRBV4-2	few	TRBD1	TRBJ2-7	CASSQGQGFTSYEQYF	TGTGCCAGCAGCCAAGGACAGGGCTTTACCTCCTACGAGCAGTACTTC
TRBV7-2	few	-	TRBJ2-5	CASSLFLDKDQETQYF	TGTGCCAGCAGCTTATTCCTGGACAAGGATCAAGAGACCCAGTACTTC
TRBV5-1	-	TRBD1	TRBJ1-1	CASSLGQGVRYNTEAFF	TGCGCCAGCAGCTTGGGGCAGGGGGTGAGATATAACACTGAAGCTTTCTTT
TRBV4-1	-	-	TRBJ2-7	CASSQTSTGIFYEQYF	TGCGCCAGCAGCCAAACTTCTACAGGGATTTTCTACGAGCAGTACTTC
TRBV28	-	-	TRBJ1-2	CASRTGQHYGYTF	TGTGCCAGCAGGACCGGACAGCACTATGGCTACACCTTC
TRBV5-6	-	-	TRBJ2-2	CASSLERLVAGELFF	TGTGCCAGCAGCTTGGAGAGGCTAGTGGCCGGGGAGCTGTTTTTT
TRBV11-2	once	-	TRBJ2-7	CASSASAAFSSYEQYF	TGTGCCAGCAGCGCCTCGGCGGCATTCAGCTCCTACGAGCAGTACTTC
TRBV24-1	-	TRBD2	TRBJ2-5	CATSARLAGVETQYF	TGTGCCACCAGCGCCCGACTAGCGGGAGTAGAGACCCAGTACTTC
TRBV28	-	-	TRBJ1-2	CASSLASEGNYGYTF	TGTGCCAGCAGTTTGGCCAGTGAGGGAAACTATGGCTACACCTTC
TRBV2	-	-	TRBJ2-7	CASSDAGVISYEQYF	TGTGCCAGCAGTGATGCCGGGGTCATCTCCTACGAGCAGTACTTC
TRBV7-2	-	-	TRBJ2-3	CASSSHTLASTDTQYF	TGTGCCAGCAGCTCCCACACCTTAGCGAGCACAGATACGCAGTATTTT
TRBV7-2	-	-	TRBJ1-5	CASSFGQGRGNQPQHF	TGTGCCAGCAGCTTTGGGCAGGGAAGAGGCAATCAGCCCCAGCATTTT
TRBV6-5	-	TRBD2	TRBJ2-1	CASSYPSGRDYNEQFF	TGTGCCAGCAGTTACCCCAGCGGGAGGGACTACAATGAGCAGTTCTTC
TRBV4-2	-	TRBD1	TRBJ1-2	CASSLTGNYGYTF	TGTGCCAGCAGCCTGACAGGGAACTATGGCTACACCTTC
TRBV4-3	few	-	TRBJ1-4	CASSQDLYRVNEKLFF	TGCGCCAGCAGCCAAGATCTTTACAGGGTTAATGAAAAACTGTTTTTT
TRBV11-3	-	TRBD2	TRBJ2-3	CASSLRGGSSTDTQYF	TGTGCCAGCAGCTTACGGGGGGGCTCTAGCACAGATACGCAGTATTTT
TRBV19	-	-	TRBJ2-3	CASSPLQGWTDTQYF	TGTGCCAGTAGTCCCCTACAGGGTTGGACAGATACGCAGTATTTT